This entry features one TCR beta chain sequence. Which antigen it targets is not known. Qualities for individual bases were not recorded, and no much larger clone is one base off. Library prep was done by the immunoSEQ multiplex PCR assay. TCRdb took over this immuneACCESS table, retaining in-frame rearrangements with V and J assigned. Such tables are incomplete; in checked studies, under half of the missing clones stem from an unresolved V gene, and the remainder is unexplained. The sample records about 36,000 clones, 85% to 95% of which are singletons. Jointly, the top ten make up 1.2% of the sample. Inclusive of the bounding cysteine and phenylalanine, the CDR3 is 15 residues long. Only the CDR3 DNA stays, 45 bases, in frame from base 1. Trimming removed 6 bases from V and 6 bases from J; the gene matches leave 8 bases unexplained. The germline V gene sets CDR1 to MDHEN and CDR2 to SYDVKM. This entry is derived from a study of T cell changes during pregnancy in multiple sclerosis (dated by TCRdb to about 2019). In terms of the full investigation: Changes in the T cell repertoire over the course of pregnancy were examined in this study in women with multiple sclerosis.

The TCR comes from a female donor with multiple sclerosis, enrolled in a pregnancy study. Sequences were obtained from PBMCs (not recorded whether the cells were cultured). The sequence joins TRBV28 to TRBJ1-2; TRBD1 aligns with 12 central bases. The bases read TGTGCCAGCAGCGAATCCGGGACAGGGGGCGATGGCTACACCTTC. This yields the protein CASSESGTGGDGYTF.